The clone carrying this T cell receptor beta chain was found a few times. Its specificity is not known. Template material for amplifying TCR beta CDR3 regions consisted of RNA transcripts. Using the HTBI primer set, a first-round RT-PCR was run on the TCR CDR3. TCRdb redid the calling of the multiplex PCR reads with MiXCR, one entry per CDR3 protein. The sample carries 730,000 or so distinct CDR3 sequences, 18% recorded once. The CDR3 length is 12 residues. Trimming removed 4 bases from V and 6 bases from J, with 11 bases in between. Germline V lookup: CDR1 SGDLS, CDR2 YYNGEE. This record comes from a study of T cells in Graves' hyperthyroidism and ophthalmopathy. Broader study findings: Blood samples included most of the expanded thyroid clonotypes exceeding 0.001.

The receptor was isolated from a woman in her fifties or sixties with Graves' hyperthyroidism that later progressed to Graves' ophthalmopathy. The chain employs TRBV9 and TRBJ2-7; D unresolved. Sequencing was performed on blood. The CDR3 protein is CASSTPPGEQYF. Here the CDR3 DNA reads TGTGCCAGCAGCACCCCCCCTGGCGAGCAGTACTTC.